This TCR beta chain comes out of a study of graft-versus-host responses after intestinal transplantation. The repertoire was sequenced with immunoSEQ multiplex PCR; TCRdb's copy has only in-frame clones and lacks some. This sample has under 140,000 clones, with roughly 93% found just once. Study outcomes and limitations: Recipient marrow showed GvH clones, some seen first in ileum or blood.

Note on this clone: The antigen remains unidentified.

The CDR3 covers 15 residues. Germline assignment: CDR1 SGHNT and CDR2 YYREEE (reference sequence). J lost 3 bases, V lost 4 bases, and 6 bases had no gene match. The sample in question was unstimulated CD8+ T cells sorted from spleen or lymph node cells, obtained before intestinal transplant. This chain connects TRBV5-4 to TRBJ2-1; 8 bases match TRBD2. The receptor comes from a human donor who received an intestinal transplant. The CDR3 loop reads CASSAYREGYNEQFF. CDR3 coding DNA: TGTGCCAGCAGCGCCTATCGGGAGGGCTACAATGAGCAGTTCTTC. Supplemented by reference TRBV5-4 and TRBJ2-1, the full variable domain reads ETGVTQSPTHLIKTRGQQVTLRCSSQSGHNTVSWYQQALGQGPQFIFQYYREEENGRGNFPPRFSGLQFPNYSSELNVNALELDDSALYLCASSAYREGYNEQFFGPGTRLTVL.